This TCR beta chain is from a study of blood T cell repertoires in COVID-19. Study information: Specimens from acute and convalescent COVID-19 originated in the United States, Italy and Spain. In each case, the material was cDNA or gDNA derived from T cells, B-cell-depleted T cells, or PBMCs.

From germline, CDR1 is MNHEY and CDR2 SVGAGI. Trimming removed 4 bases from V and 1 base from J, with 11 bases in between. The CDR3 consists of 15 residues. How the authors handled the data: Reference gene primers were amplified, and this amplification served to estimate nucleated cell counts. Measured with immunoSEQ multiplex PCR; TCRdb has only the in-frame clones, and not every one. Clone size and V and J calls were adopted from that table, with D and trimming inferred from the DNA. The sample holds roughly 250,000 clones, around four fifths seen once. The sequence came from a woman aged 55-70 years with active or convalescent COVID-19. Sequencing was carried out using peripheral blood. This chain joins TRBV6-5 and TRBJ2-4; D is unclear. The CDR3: CASSFRRSAKNIQYF. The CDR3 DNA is TGTGCCAGCAGTTTCCGGAGAAGCGCCAAAAACATTCAGTACTTC.